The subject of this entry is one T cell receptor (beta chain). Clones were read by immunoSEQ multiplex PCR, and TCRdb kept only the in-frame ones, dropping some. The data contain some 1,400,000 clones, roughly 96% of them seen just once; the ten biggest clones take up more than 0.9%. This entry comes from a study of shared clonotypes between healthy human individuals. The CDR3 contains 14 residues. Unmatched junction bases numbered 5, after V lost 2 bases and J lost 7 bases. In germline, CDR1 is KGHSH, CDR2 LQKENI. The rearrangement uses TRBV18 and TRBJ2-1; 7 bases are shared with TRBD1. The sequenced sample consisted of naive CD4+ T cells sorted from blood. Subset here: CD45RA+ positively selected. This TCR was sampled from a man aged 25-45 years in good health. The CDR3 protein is CASSPTGTVNEQFF. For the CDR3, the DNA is TGTGCCAGCTCACCAACCGGGACAGTTAATGAGCAGTTCTTC.